What follows is one TCR beta chain and its context. Antigen: not known. This sample is part of a study of Tregs in tolerant kidney transplant recipients. The study, taken as a whole, reports: Findings come from small patient numbers and require larger validation.

In germline, CDR1 is SNHLY, CDR2 FYNNEI. The CDR3 is 15 amino acids. With 4 bases removed from V and 8 bases from J, the gap between germline ends came to 20 bases. Repertoires were generated with immunoSEQ multiplex PCR, while TCRdb's copy carries only in-frame clones and drops some. The sample shows 90,000 or so clones, approximately 94% of them seen only once. Input material: CD8+ T cells from blood. This clonotype originated in a human donor in good health. V is TRBV2 and J is TRBJ1-2; D perhaps matches TRBD1 (6 bases). The CDR3, as DNA: TGTGCCAGCAGTGTATCCTTGGGGGCTTGGAACGGCTACACCTTC. As protein: CASSVSLGAWNGYTF.